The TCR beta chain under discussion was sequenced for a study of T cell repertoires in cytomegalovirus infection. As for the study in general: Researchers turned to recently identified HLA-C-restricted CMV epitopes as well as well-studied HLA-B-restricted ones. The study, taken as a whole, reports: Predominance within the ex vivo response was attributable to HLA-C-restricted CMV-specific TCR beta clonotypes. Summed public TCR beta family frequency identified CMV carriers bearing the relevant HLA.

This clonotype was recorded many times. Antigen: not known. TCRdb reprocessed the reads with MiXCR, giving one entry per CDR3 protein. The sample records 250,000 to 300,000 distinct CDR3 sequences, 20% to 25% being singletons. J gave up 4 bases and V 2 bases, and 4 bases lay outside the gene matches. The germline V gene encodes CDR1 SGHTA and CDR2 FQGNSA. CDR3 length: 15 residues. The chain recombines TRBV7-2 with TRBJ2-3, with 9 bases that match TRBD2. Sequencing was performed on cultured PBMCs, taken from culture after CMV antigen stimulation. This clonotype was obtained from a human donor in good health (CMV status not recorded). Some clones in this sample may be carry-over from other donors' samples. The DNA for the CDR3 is TGTGCCAGCAGCTTATATGCGGGAGGGGCAGATACGCAGTATTTT. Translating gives CASSLYAGGADTQYF.